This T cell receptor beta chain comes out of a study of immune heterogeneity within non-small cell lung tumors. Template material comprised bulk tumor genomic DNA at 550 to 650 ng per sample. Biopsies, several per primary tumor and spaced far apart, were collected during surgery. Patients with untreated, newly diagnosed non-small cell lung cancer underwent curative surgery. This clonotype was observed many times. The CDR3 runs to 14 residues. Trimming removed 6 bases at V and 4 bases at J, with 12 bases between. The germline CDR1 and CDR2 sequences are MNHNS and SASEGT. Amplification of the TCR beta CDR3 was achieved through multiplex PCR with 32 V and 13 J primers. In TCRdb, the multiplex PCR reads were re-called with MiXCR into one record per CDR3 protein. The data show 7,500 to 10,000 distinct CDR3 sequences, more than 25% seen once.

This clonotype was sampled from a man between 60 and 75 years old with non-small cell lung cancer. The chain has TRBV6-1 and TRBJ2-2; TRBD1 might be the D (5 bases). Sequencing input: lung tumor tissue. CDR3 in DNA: TGTGCCAGCAGCCAAGGGGTCGCCACCGGGGAGCTGTTTTTT. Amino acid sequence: CASSQGVATGELFF.